This entry lists 6 T cell receptor beta chains sequenced from one sample in a study of blood T cell repertoires in COVID-19. The assay was immunoSEQ multiplex PCR, and TCRdb's table has in-frame clones only and misses some. Seen here are some 130,000 clones, about 87% observed once, and the top ten hold over 9%. The specimen sequenced was peripheral blood. These TCRs come from a man in his fifties or sixties with acute or convalescent COVID-19.

This clone came up a few times. The chain carries TRBV3-1 (or the pseudogene TRBV3-2) and TRBJ2-2; 11 nucleotides align to TRBD2. The CDR3 contains 16 residues. Germline CDR1 reads LGHDT; CDR2 reads YNNKEL (reference sequence). Trimming removed 3 bases from V and 0 bases from J; junction bases left unmatched: 0. The CDR3 loop is CASSHSGRANTGELFF. CDR3 bases: TGTGCCAGCAGCCATAGCGGGAGGGCGAACACCGGGGAGCTGTTTTTT.

This chain connects TRBV19 to TRBJ1-4, with D maybe TRBD1 (5 bases). The CDR3 is 17 amino acids. The germline CDR1 and CDR2 sequences are LNHDA and SQIVND (reference sequence). V shed 1 base and J shed 0 bases, with 12 bases lying between them. The CDR3 DNA reads as TGTGCCAGTAGTATAGGACCGTCAGGGCCAACTAATGAAAAACTGTTTTTT. Its translation: CASSIGPSGPTNEKLFF.

The V and J genes are TRBV7-2 and TRBJ2-7; TRBD2 might be the D (5 bases). Germline CDR1 is SGHTA and CDR2 is FQGNSA. This CDR3 contains 14 residues. V gave up 1 base and J gave up 3 bases, with 10 bases separating them. The CDR3 is CASSLGRINYEQYF. The CDR3 DNA sequence: TGTGCCAGCAGCTTAGGGAGGATCAACTACGAGCAGTACTTC.

This chain joins TRBV11-3 and TRBJ2-3; TRBD2 might be the D (5 bases). Germline loops: CDR1 SGHNT, CDR2 YENEEA. V shed 4 bases and J shed 2 bases, with 13 bases lying between them. The CDR3 covers 15 residues. DNA of the CDR3: TGTGCCAGCAGCTCCACCGGGGTCAACACAGATACGCAGTATTTT. Translated, it gives CASSSTGVNTDTQYF.

The V gene is TRBV5-1, the J gene TRBJ1-4; 8 bases align to TRBD1. Germline values: CDR1 SGHRS, CDR2 YFSETQ. The CDR3 is 16 amino acids. V lost 2 bases, J lost 4 bases, and 7 bases stayed unmatched. This CDR3 is CASSFGTGRGNEKLFF. DNA for the CDR3: TGCGCCAGCAGCTTCGGGACAGGCAGGGGTAATGAAAAACTGTTTTTT.

The chain employs TRBV27 and TRBJ2-5, with D possibly matching TRBD2 (5 bases). Germline V gene lookup returns CDR1 MNHEY and CDR2 SMNVEV (reference sequence). V was trimmed by 6 bases and J by 5 bases, leaving 22 bases between them. This CDR3 region has 16 residues. CDR3 in amino acids: CASSERDGRPAETQYF. CDR3 nucleotides: TGTGCCAGCAGCGAGAGGGATGGCAGGCCTGCGGAGACCCAGTACTTC.